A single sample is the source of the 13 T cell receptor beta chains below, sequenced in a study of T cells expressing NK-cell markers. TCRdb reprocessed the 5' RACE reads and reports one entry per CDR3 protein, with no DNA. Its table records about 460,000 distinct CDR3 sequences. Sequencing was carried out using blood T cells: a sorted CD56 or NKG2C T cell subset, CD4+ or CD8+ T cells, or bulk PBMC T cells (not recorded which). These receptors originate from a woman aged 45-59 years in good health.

CDR3 amino acids: CASSPQGLGTDTQYF. The rearrangement links TRBV4-1 to TRBJ2-3; the D call from TCRdb, TRBD1, cannot be confirmed without DNA. Germline CDR1 reads MGHRA; CDR2 reads YSYEKL. The CDR3 loop spans 15 amino acids.

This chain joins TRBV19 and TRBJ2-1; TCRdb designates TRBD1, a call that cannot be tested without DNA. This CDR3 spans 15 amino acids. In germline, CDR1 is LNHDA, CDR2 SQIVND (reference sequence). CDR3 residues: CASSNQGFVHNEQFF.

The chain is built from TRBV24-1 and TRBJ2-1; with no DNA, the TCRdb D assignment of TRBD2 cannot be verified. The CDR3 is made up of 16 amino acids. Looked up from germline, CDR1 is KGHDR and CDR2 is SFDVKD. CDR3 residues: CATSDLRLAGGYEQFF.

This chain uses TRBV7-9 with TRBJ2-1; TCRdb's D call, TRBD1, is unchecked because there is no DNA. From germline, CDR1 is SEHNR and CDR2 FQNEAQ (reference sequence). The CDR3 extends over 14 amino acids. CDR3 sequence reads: CASSRQITYNEQFF. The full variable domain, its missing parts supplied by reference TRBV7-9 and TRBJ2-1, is DTGVSQNPRHKITKRGQNVTFRCDPISEHNRLYWYRQTLGQGPEFLTYFQNEAQLEKSRLLSDRFSAERPKGSFSTLEIQRTEQGDSAMYLCASSRQITYNEQFFGPGTRLTVL.

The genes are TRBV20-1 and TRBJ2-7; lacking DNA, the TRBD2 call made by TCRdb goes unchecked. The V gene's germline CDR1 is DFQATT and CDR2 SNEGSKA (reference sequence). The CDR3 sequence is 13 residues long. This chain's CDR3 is CSASLTSGYEQYF.

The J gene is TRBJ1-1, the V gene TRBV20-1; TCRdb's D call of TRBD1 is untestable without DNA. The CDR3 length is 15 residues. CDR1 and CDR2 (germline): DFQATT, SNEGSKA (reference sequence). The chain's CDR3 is CSAIRQDWIDTEAFF.

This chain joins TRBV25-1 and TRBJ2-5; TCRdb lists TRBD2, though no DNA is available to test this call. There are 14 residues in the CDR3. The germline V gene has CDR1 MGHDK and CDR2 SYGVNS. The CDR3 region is CASSEEGRKETQYF. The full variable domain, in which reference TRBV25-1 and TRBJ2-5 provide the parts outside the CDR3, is EADIYQTPRYLVIGTGKKITLECSQTMGHDKMYWYQQDPGMELHLIHYSYGVNSTEKGDLSSESTVSRIRTEHFPLTLESARPSHTSQYLCASSEEGRKETQYFGPGTRLLVL.

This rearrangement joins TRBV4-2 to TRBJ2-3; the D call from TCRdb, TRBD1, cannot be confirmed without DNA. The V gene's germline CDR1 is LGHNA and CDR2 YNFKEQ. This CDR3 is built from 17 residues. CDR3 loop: CASSQTAGARRTDTQYF.

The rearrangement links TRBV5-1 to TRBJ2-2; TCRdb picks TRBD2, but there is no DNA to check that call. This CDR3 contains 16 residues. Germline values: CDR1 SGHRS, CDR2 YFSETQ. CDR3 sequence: CASSYLLAKDTGELFF.

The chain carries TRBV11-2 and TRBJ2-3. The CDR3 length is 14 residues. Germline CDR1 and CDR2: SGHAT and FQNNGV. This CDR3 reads CASSLERSLYRQYF.

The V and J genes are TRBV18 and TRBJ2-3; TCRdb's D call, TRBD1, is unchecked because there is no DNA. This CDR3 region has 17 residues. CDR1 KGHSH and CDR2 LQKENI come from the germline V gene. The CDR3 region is CASSSPTQGWDTDTQYF.

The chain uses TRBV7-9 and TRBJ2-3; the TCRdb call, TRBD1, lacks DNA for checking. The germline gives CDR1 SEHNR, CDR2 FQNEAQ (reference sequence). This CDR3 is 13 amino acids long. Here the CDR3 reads CASPGPGADTQYF.

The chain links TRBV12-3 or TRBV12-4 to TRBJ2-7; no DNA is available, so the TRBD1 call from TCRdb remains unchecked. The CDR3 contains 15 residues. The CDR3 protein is CASSLDAGGSYEQYF.